Each of the 29 T cell receptor beta chains below was sequenced from the same sample in a study of cytomegalovirus exposure and HLA in healthy donors. Some clones are missing from TCRdb's copy, which holds only in-frame ones; the method was immunoSEQ multiplex PCR. Found here are roughly 140,000 clones, roughly nine tenths of them singletons; the top ten hold around 3.4%. The sequencing sample was made of PBMCs. These receptors were collected from a woman between 18 and 30 years old in good health and CMV-seropositive.

This clone was recorded once. In nucleotides, the CDR3 is TGTGCCAGCAGTTTATCGGCGGGGCCCGCCTACGAGCAGTACTTC. It encodes CASSLSAGPAYEQYF. The J gene is TRBJ2-7, the V gene TRBV27; maybe TRBD2 (6 bases). The germline V gene encodes CDR1 MNHEY and CDR2 SMNVEV (reference sequence). This CDR3 contains 15 residues. V was trimmed by 0 bases and J by 2 bases, leaving 11 bases between them.

This sequence joins TRBV30 and TRBJ1-4, with TRBD1 identical over 9 bases. Germline CDR1 GTSNPN, CDR2 SVGIG (reference sequence). The CDR3 has 16 amino acids. V was pared by 6 bases and J by 0 bases, with 8 bases of the junction left unmatched. The CDR3 DNA is TGTGCCTGCACACAGGGGGCTGGTGCAACTAATGAAAAACTGTTTTTT. Its protein is CACTQGAGATNEKLFF. Full variable domain (outside the CDR3, taken from reference TRBV30 and TRBJ1-4): SQTIHQWPATLVQPVGSPLSLECTVEGTSNPNLYWYRQAAGRGLQLLFYSVGIGQISSEVPQNLSASRPQDRQFILSSKKLLLSDSGFYLCACTQGAGATNEKLFFGSGTQLSVL.

This clone has just one count. This chain uses TRBV4-3 with TRBJ2-7; TRBD1 might be the D (5 bases). This CDR3 comprises 12 residues. Germline V gives CDR1 LGHNA, CDR2 YSLEER. V was pared by 1 base and J by 6 bases, with 7 bases between. The chain's CDR3 is CASSQGGVEQYF. For the CDR3, the DNA is TGCGCCAGCAGCCAAGGGGGCGTCGAGCAGTACTTC.

V is TRBV4-3 and J is TRBJ2-3; D gene ambiguous. The V end was cut by 0 bases, the J end by 0 bases, with 13 bases between. The CDR3 is 17 residues long. Looked up from germline, CDR1 is LGHNA and CDR2 is YSLEER. The CDR3, as DNA: TGCGCCAGCAGCCAAGAATATCCAGGAATAAGCACAGATACGCAGTATTTT. Protein sequence: CASSQEYPGISTDTQYF.

In its sample, this clone was seen a few times. The chain is built from TRBV30 and TRBJ1-2, with TRBD1 matching over 7 bases. Germline values: CDR1 GTSNPN, CDR2 SVGIG (reference sequence). The CDR3 has 14 amino acids. The ends lost 1 base at V and 4 bases at J; junction bases unmatched: 6. The CDR3 loop is CAWSETGAGYGYTF. For the CDR3, the DNA is TGTGCCTGGAGTGAAACAGGGGCGGGCTATGGCTACACCTTC.

This chain links TRBV28 with TRBJ1-1, with D maybe TRBD1 (6 bases). V lost 0 bases to trimming and J lost 7 bases, with 18 bases between them. The V gene's germline CDR1 is MDHEN and CDR2 SYDVKM. The length of the CDR3 is 16 residues. The CDR3 DNA reads TGTGCCAGCAGTTTATGGGGCGGACAGTCCTTTGGTGAAGCTTTCTTT. Its translation is CASSLWGGQSFGEAFF.

J is TRBJ2-1 and V is TRBV11-2, with D possibly matching TRBD1 (6 bases). Trimming took off 3 bases at V and 6 bases at J, with 18 bases between the two ends. This CDR3 region has 16 residues. CDR1 is SGHAT, CDR2 FQNNGV, per germline. CDR3 protein: CASSFLPGHTVNEQFF. The CDR3 nucleotides are TGTGCCAGCAGCTTTTTACCGGGACACACAGTCAATGAGCAGTTCTTC.

The CDR3 coding sequence is TGTGCCAGCAGCTTGGCCTATAGCGGGAGGGCCGCAGATACGCAGTATTTT. It encodes CASSLAYSGRAADTQYF. The rearrangement uses TRBV5-8 and TRBJ2-3; 11 nucleotides line up with TRBD2. This CDR3 is 17 amino acids long. With V trimmed by 0 bases and J by 4 bases, 7 bases remained unmatched. Germline assignment: CDR1 SGHTS and CDR2 YDEGEE.

The chain recombines TRBV5-1 with TRBJ2-2; D is uncertain. V lost 1 base to trimming and J lost 5 bases, with 9 bases between them. Germline-derived CDR1 and CDR2 are SGHRS and YFSETQ. The CDR3 spans 14 residues. This CDR3 is CASSLLSRTGELFF. Here the CDR3 DNA reads TGCGCCAGCAGCTTGTTGTCGCGGACCGGGGAGCTGTTTTTT. The variable domain in full, with the rest retrieved from reference TRBV5-1 and TRBJ2-2, is KAGVTQTPRYLIKTRGQQVTLSCSPISGHRSVSWYQQTPGQGLQFLFEYFSETQRNKGNFPGRFSGRQFSNSRSEMNVSTLELGDSALYLCASSLLSRTGELFFGEGSRLTVL.

The V call is TRBV5-6, the J call TRBJ1-2; 7 bases match TRBD1. Per the germline V gene, CDR1 is SGHDT and CDR2 is YYEEEE. Trimming cost V 4 bases and J 6 bases; bases outside gene matches: 3. The CDR3 has 12 residues. Here the CDR3 DNA reads TGTGCCAGCAGCCCCGACAGGGATGGCTACACCTTC. Protein product: CASSPDRDGYTF.

The chain recombines TRBV19 with TRBJ2-1, with D perhaps matching TRBD2 (5 bases). The germline V and J ends were trimmed by 7 bases and 6 bases, with 16 bases remaining between them. Germline CDR1 reads LNHDA; CDR2 reads SQIVND (reference sequence). The CDR3 is made up of 14 amino acids. The CDR3 coding sequence is TGTGCCAGTAAGGGCGAGTCGGGGAGCAATGAGCAGTTCTTC. This translates into CASKGESGSNEQFF.

The rearrangement uses TRBV2 and TRBJ2-2; D uncertain. CDR1 SNHLY and CDR2 FYNNEI come from the germline V gene. The CDR3 covers 13 residues. Trimming took off 7 bases at V and 4 bases at J, with 10 bases between the two ends. The CDR3 spells CASTLTRTGELFF. CDR3 coding DNA: TGTGCCAGCACCCTGACTCGCACCGGGGAGCTGTTTTTT.

The V gene is TRBV5-1, the J gene TRBJ1-1; 11 positions match TRBD1. This CDR3 comprises 13 residues. Germline V gene lookup returns CDR1 SGHRS and CDR2 YFSETQ. J was trimmed by 7 bases and V by 3 bases; bases with no gene match: 2. In nucleotides, the CDR3 is TGCGCCAGCAGCTGGACAGGGGGCAATGAAGCTTTCTTT. It codes for CASSWTGGNEAFF.

V gene TRBV28 combines with J gene TRBJ1-1, with D tentatively TRBD1 (6 bases). The CDR3 covers 13 residues. Trimming removed 6 bases at V and 6 bases at J, with 14 bases between. Germline assignment: CDR1 MDHEN and CDR2 SYDVKM. CDR3 protein: CASSYTGFPEAFF. The CDR3, as DNA: TGTGCCAGCAGCTATACAGGGTTCCCTGAAGCTTTCTTT.

This clone was recorded once. The CDR3 DNA reads as TGTGCCAGCAGCTTAGTTAGCGTCTACGAGCAGTACTTC. The encoded protein is CASSLVSVYEQYF. The chain couples TRBV7-8 to TRBJ2-7; perhaps TRBD2 as D (5 bases). Trimming shortened V by 1 base and J by 3 bases, and 7 bases separated the two germline ends. The germline gives CDR1 SGHVS, CDR2 FQNEAQ. The CDR3 extends over 13 amino acids.

This clone has more than one count but fewer than ten. V usage is TRBV7-8 and J usage is TRBJ2-7, with TRBD2 matching 10 bases. The V segment lost 5 bases and the J segment 4 bases; nucleotides outside the gene matches: 8. Germline V gene lookup returns CDR1 SGHVS and CDR2 FQNEAQ. The CDR3 loop spans 15 amino acids. The CDR3 is CASSLRTSGDYEQYF. The CDR3 DNA follows: TGTGCCAGCAGCCTCAGGACTAGCGGAGATTACGAGCAGTACTTC.

The chain is built from TRBV27 and TRBJ2-1; D ambiguous. The CDR3 has 14 amino acids. Germline V gene lookup returns CDR1 MNHEY and CDR2 SMNVEV (reference sequence). Trimming pared 5 bases from V and 2 bases from J, leaving 10 bases between. The CDR3 region is CASSSLAPYNEQFF. CDR3 DNA sequence: TGTGCCAGCAGTAGTCTGGCTCCCTACAATGAGCAGTTCTTC.

The chain has TRBV30 and TRBJ2-7, with 13 nucleotides matching TRBD2. The germline V gene encodes CDR1 GTSNPN and CDR2 SVGIG (reference sequence). Unmatched junction bases numbered 17, after V lost 6 bases and J lost 3 bases. This CDR3 comprises 18 residues. Here the CDR3 reads CACLYPRTSGRTVYEQYF. Here the CDR3 DNA reads TGTGCCTGCCTCTACCCGCGGACTAGCGGGAGAACTGTCTACGAGCAGTACTTC.

The V call is TRBV6-5, the J call TRBJ2-2, with 12 bases lining up with TRBD2. CDR3 length: 15 amino acids. Trimming cost V 5 bases and J 5 bases; bases outside gene matches: 3. Germline V gives CDR1 MNHEY, CDR2 SVGAGI. The CDR3 loop reads CASSQLAGGTGELFF. CDR3 nucleotide sequence: TGTGCCAGCAGTCAACTAGCGGGAGGAACCGGGGAGCTGTTTTTT.

The chain recombines TRBV27 with TRBJ2-3, with 8 bases identical to TRBD1. This CDR3 is 19 amino acids long. V was pared by 2 bases and J by 2 bases, with 15 bases of the junction left unmatched. Germline loops: CDR1 MNHEY, CDR2 SMNVEV (reference sequence). CDR3 coding DNA: TGTGCCAGCAGTTTAAGGGGCGTTTCGGGGACAGGCTACACAGATACGCAGTATTTT. Its protein product is CASSLRGVSGTGYTDTQYF.

The genes are TRBV25-1 and TRBJ1-4; 7 bases fit TRBD1. The junction had 8 bases not matched to a gene; V was cut back by 4 bases and J by 0 bases. The CDR3 consists of 17 residues. Per the germline V gene, CDR1 is MGHDK and CDR2 is SYGVNS. The CDR3 protein is CASSVPQGPATNEKLFF. CDR3 DNA sequence: TGTGCCAGCAGTGTACCACAGGGGCCGGCAACTAATGAAAAACTGTTTTTT.

This clone was picked up one time. This chain joins TRBV28 and TRBJ1-1; D gene uncertain. This CDR3 contains 12 residues. Trimming shortened V by 2 bases and J by 3 bases, and 4 bases separated the two germline ends. CDR1 is MDHEN and CDR2 is SYDVKM in the germline V gene. CDR3 in amino acids: CASSLADTEAFF. The DNA for the CDR3 is TGTGCCAGCAGTTTAGCAGACACTGAAGCTTTCTTT.

The chain links TRBV4-1 to TRBJ2-5; D is unresolved. CDR3 size: 13 residues. V gave up 2 bases and J gave up 4 bases, with 8 bases separating them. Germline assignment: CDR1 MGHRA and CDR2 YSYEKL. The CDR3 loop is CASSQLRRETQYF. Written as DNA, the CDR3 is TGCGCCAGCAGCCAACTGCGTAGAGAGACCCAGTACTTC.

V is TRBV30 and J is TRBJ1-1, with D possibly TRBD1 on 6 matching bases. The CDR3 length is 12 residues. Trimming left V 3 bases short and J 7 bases short, with 12 bases between. Germline CDR1 GTSNPN, CDR2 SVGIG (reference sequence). The CDR3 loop is CAWRIQGSEAFF. Here the CDR3 DNA reads TGTGCCTGGAGGATACAGGGAAGTGAAGCTTTCTTT.

CDR3 sequence (DNA): TGTGCCAGCAGCACCACTAGCGGGTTCACCTACGAGCAGTACTTC. Translation gives CASSTTSGFTYEQYF. This chain connects TRBV7-2 to TRBJ2-7; 9 nucleotides line up with TRBD2. This CDR3 contains 15 residues. Germline trimming cut 5 bases from V and 2 bases from J; bases unmatched to any gene: 7. From germline, CDR1 is SGHTA and CDR2 FQGNSA.

This chain connects TRBV5-4 to TRBJ2-2, with 7 bases lining up with TRBD2. This CDR3 comprises 16 residues. V was clipped by 4 bases and J by 5 bases; unmatched bases: 11. CDR1 and CDR2 from the germline V gene are SGHNT and YYREEE (reference sequence). Here the CDR3 reads CASSPGASGLTGELFF. DNA for the CDR3: TGTGCCAGCAGCCCTGGCGCTAGCGGATTGACCGGGGAGCTGTTTTTT.

This clone was recorded only once. V usage is TRBV2 and J usage is TRBJ2-3; 10 bases line up with TRBD2. The CDR3 has 15 residues. V lost 7 bases, J lost 6 bases, and 10 bases stayed unmatched. The germline CDR1 and CDR2 sequences are SNHLY and FYNNEI. The CDR3 loop is CASNRSGRDWDTQYF. As DNA, the CDR3 is TGTGCCAGCAATAGGAGCGGGAGGGATTGGGATACGCAGTATTTT.

This clone showed up just once. The rearrangement links TRBV5-1 to TRBJ1-1, with TRBD1 as a possible D gene (5 bases). Germline CDR1 is SGHRS and CDR2 is YFSETQ. V was shortened by 6 bases and J by 1 base, with 10 bases between the two germline ends. CDR3 length equals 13 residues. This chain's CDR3 is CASNSDTNTEAFF. The CDR3 nucleotides read TGCGCCAGCAACTCGGACACGAACACTGAAGCTTTCTTT.

The V and J genes are TRBV2 and TRBJ2-1; the D gene is possibly TRBD1 (5 bases). CDR1 SNHLY and CDR2 FYNNEI come from the germline V gene. Trimming cost V 2 bases and J 12 bases, with 14 bases left between them. This CDR3 has 13 amino acids. As DNA, the CDR3 is TGTGCCAGCAGTGAACAGGGCAATCGAGTGCAGTTCTTC. Translating it yields CASSEQGNRVQFF.